The clone carrying this TCR beta chain was seen only a few times. Germline is not matched at one junction end, which may reflect a read error. The data stem from a study of regulatory T cells in long-lasting Graves disease. Germline V lookup: CDR1 MNHEY, CDR2 SVGEGT. The CDR3 covers 11 residues. Through Arm-PCR of CDR3 regions and iRepertoire HTBI primers, TCR beta libraries were built. TCRdb recomputed calls from the multiplex PCR reads with MiXCR, one row per CDR3 protein. The sample includes 350,000 to 500,000 distinct CDR3 sequences, 13% to 15% of them seen just once. Time point of the sample: newly diagnosed GD, antithyroid drugs for less than 3 months. RNA isolated from PBMCs was used to make the TCR library. These same records also appear under a second study, on T cells in Graves' hyperthyroidism and ophthalmopathy. That report notes: Graves' hyperthyroidism was deemed stable absent ophthalmopathy progression within 18 months. It was a median approximately six months before onset that the model predicted ophthalmopathy.

The chain combines TRBV6-2 or TRBV6-3 with TRBJ2-7, with unresolved D. The sequence came from a woman between 50 and 59 years old with Graves disease. Sequenced here: peripheral blood mononuclear cells (PBMCs), sampled at new diagnosis, from a patient treated with antithyroid drugs. The CDR3 reads CVSSDNNEQYF. CDR3 bases: TGTGTCAGCAGTGATAACAACGAGCAGTACTTC.